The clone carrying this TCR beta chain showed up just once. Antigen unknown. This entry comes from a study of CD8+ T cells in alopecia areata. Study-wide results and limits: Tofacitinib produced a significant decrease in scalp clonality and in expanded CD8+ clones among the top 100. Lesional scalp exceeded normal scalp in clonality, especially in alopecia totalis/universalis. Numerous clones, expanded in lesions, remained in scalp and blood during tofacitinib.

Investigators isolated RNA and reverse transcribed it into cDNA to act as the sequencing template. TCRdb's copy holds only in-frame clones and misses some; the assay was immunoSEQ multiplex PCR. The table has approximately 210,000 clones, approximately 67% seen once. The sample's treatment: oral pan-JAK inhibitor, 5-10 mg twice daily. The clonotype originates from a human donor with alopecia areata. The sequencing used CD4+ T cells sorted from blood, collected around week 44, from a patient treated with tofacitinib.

The CDR3 region has the DNA TGTGCCAGCTCACGGGACCCTAACACCGGGGAGCTGTTTTTT. Protein: CASSRDPNTGELFF. The gene calls are TRBV18 and TRBJ2-2; D is perhaps TRBD1 or TRBD2 (5 bases each). The germline CDR1 and CDR2 sequences are KGHSH and LQKENI. The V gene lost 4 bases and the J gene lost 2 bases, with 8 bases spanning the gap. CDR3 length equals 14 residues.